This paragraph covers one TCR beta chain sequence. The target antigen is unknown. This record comes from a study of cytomegalovirus exposure and HLA in healthy donors. Findings and caveats of the study: In a later analysis, parvovirus B19, influenza, CMV and Epstein-Barr virus appeared linked to several top co-occurrence clusters. Cytomegalovirus-associated TCR beta chains were listed, numbering roughly 150. Among the CMV-associated chains, a few were confirmed in vitro as specific for CMV antigens.

60 Vbeta and 13 Jbeta primers were used in PCR. Repertoires were generated with immunoSEQ multiplex PCR, while TCRdb's copy carries only in-frame clones and drops some. The sample holds 150,000 to 200,000 clones; approximately 70% are singletons and the top ten take 1.5% to 2%. This CDR3 is 15 amino acids long. V dropped 1 base and J dropped 6; count of bases not matched to a gene: 6. Germline CDR1 LGHNA, CDR2 YSLEER. The sequence was obtained from a woman younger than 45 in good health and CMV-seronegative. Specimen: PBMCs. V and J are TRBV4-3 and TRBJ2-3; 8 bases fit TRBD1. The CDR3 DNA is TGCGCCAGCAGCCAAGGCTGGACAGGGCTGGATACGCAGTATTTT. This translates into CASSQGWTGLDTQYF.